This T cell receptor beta chain was profiled in a study of cytomegalovirus exposure and HLA in healthy donors. For the study at large: Across 300 to 400 genotyped donors, 81% landed in the Caucasian-associated ancestry cluster.

This clone has just one count. The antigen remains undetermined. This sample includes further DNA sequences coding for the same CDR3. Trimming removed 3 bases at V and 0 bases at J, with 5 bases between. CDR1 and CDR2 (germline): GTSNPN, SVGIG (reference sequence). The CDR3 is 12 residues long. Study-wide results and limits: In vitro, three CMV-associated chains proved specific for CMV antigens.

A multiplex PCR was run with 60 Vbeta primers and 13 Jbeta primers. Original methodology: Some 11 million shared chains were among the about 80 million unique TCR beta chains that a later analysis counted. Sequencing used immunoSEQ multiplex PCR; TCRdb keeps in-frame clones, though not all of them. V and J calls plus clone size are reproduced from that table; the DNA served to infer D and trimming. This table has 100,000 to 150,000 clones, 75% to 85% appearing once. The sequencing sample was made of PBMCs. The receptor's source is a middle-aged man in good health and CMV-seronegative. The V gene is TRBV30, the J gene TRBJ1-1; D is unclear. CDR3 DNA: TGTGCCTGGAGCCCAGTGAACACTGAAGCTTTCTTT. Protein product: CAWSPVNTEAFF.